The next 27 T cell receptor beta chains were all read from a single sample in a study of T cell repertoires in cytomegalovirus infection. For these receptors, no antigen is known. MiXCR, run by TCRdb on the reads, gives a single entry per CDR3 protein. This sample has 650,000 to 900,000 distinct CDR3 sequences, with 25% to 35% found just once. The material was cultured CD8+ T cells from PBMCs, obtained from culture after CMV antigen stimulation. These receptors were obtained from a human donor in good health (CMV status not recorded). Some clones in this sample may be carry-over from other donors' samples.

This clonotype has ten or more counts. The genes are TRBV12-3 or TRBV12-4 and TRBJ2-5; 9 bases match TRBD2. V was clipped by 3 bases and J by 4 bases; unmatched bases: 12. The CDR3 loop spans 17 amino acids. The DNA of the CDR3 is TGTGCCAGCAGTTTCAGTCTAGCGGGGTCGGTCGGAGAGACCCAGTACTTC. It is translated as CASSFSLAGSVGETQYF.

This clonotype has a count of ten or more. The rearrangement links TRBV7-8 to TRBJ2-7; TRBD2 matches 8 bases. Germline assignment: CDR1 SGHVS and CDR2 FQNEAQ. CDR3 length: 15 residues. With V trimmed by 1 base and J by 3 bases, 5 bases remained unmatched. CDR3 residues: CASSLVGLGRYEQYF. The CDR3 DNA reads as TGTGCCAGCAGCTTAGTGGGACTAGGTCGCTACGAGCAGTACTTC.

The chain combines TRBV5-8 with TRBJ2-7, with D hard to call. Trimming stripped 2 bases from V and 4 bases from J, with 13 bases between. This CDR3 is 14 amino acids long. Germline-derived CDR1 and CDR2 are SGHTS and YDEGEE. The chain's CDR3 is CASSFGSLGYEQYV. The CDR3 bases are TGTGCCAGCAGCTTCGGATCGTTGGGGTACGAGCAGTACGTC.

The chain has TRBV19 and TRBJ1-2; D may be TRBD1 (5 bases). Deletions cut 2 bases from V and 4 bases from J, with 20 bases between. This CDR3 region has 17 residues. Germline loops: CDR1 LNHDA, CDR2 SQIVND (reference sequence). The CDR3 protein is CASSISGQGSHSYGYTF. CDR3 bases: TGTGCCAGTAGTATATCGGGGCAGGGAAGCCACTCCTATGGCTACACCTTC. The full variable domain, rest sourced from reference TRBV19 and TRBJ1-2, is DGGITQSPKYLFRKEGQNVTLSCEQNLNHDAMYWYRQDPGQGLRLIYYSQIVNDFQKGDIAEGYSVSREKKESFPLTVTSAQKNPTAFYLCASSISGQGSHSYGYTFGSGTRLTVV.

This chain joins TRBV4-1 and TRBJ2-7; D gene unclear. CDR3 length: 14 amino acids. The germline V and J ends were trimmed by 1 base and 5 bases, with 12 bases remaining between them. Germline assignment: CDR1 MGHRA and CDR2 YSYEKL. As DNA, the CDR3 is TGCGCCAGCAGCCAAGTGGAAGGGAAGGACGAGCAGTACTTC. Its translation: CASSQVEGKDEQYF.

The chain combines TRBV20-1 with TRBJ1-5; maybe TRBD1 (5 bases). The CDR3 has 16 residues. V shed 0 bases and J shed 5 bases, with 17 bases lying between them. Germline loops: CDR1 DFQATT, CDR2 SNEGSKA (reference sequence). This chain's CDR3 is CSARERFQGLHQPQHF. The CDR3 nucleotides read TGCAGTGCTAGAGAACGGTTCCAGGGCCTCCATCAGCCCCAGCATTTT.

V usage is TRBV27 and J usage is TRBJ1-2; D possibly corresponds to TRBD1 (5 bases). The CDR3 extends over 12 amino acids. Germline loops: CDR1 MNHEY, CDR2 SMNVEV (reference sequence). V shed 9 bases and J shed 6 bases, with 14 bases lying between them. For the CDR3, the DNA is TGTGCCAGTTGGGGGGGGGTACATGGCTACACCTTC. Residues: CASWGGVHGYTF.

This sequence joins TRBV18 and TRBJ2-3; D unclear. Trimming stripped 1 base from V and 2 bases from J, with 16 bases between. The CDR3 has 17 amino acids. CDR1 is KGHSH and CDR2 is LQKENI in the germline V gene. In nucleotides, the CDR3 is TGTGCCAGCTCACCACGGCCAGAAAGTCCTCTCACAGATACGCAGTATTTT. This sequence encodes CASSPRPESPLTDTQYF.

This clonotype was counted only a few times. This sequence joins TRBV7-6 and TRBJ2-5, with a weak D call TRBD2 (6 bases). The germline V gene encodes CDR1 SGHVS and CDR2 FNYEAQ. Trimming shortened V by 1 base and J by 5 bases, and 14 bases separated the two germline ends. The CDR3 has 15 residues. The CDR3 sequence: CASSLVGGGLETQYF. In DNA form, the CDR3 reads TGTGCCAGCAGCTTAGTGGGCGGAGGGTTGGAGACCCAGTACTTC. Variable domain in full (rest from reference TRBV7-6 and TRBJ2-5): GAGVSQSPRYKVTKRGQDVALRCDPISGHVSLYWYRQALGQGPEFLTYFNYEAQQDKSGLPNDRFSAERPEGSISTLTIQRTEQRDSAMYRCASSLVGGGLETQYFGPGTRLLVL.

CDR3 sequence: CASSMVDRSTDTQYF. CDR3 nucleotides: TGTGCCAGTAGTATGGTAGACCGGTCCACAGATACGCAGTATTTT. This chain uses TRBV19 with TRBJ2-3; D call uncertain. The ends were cut back, 3 bases at V and 2 bases at J, with 12 bases in the middle. The CDR3 consists of 15 residues. Germline values: CDR1 LNHDA, CDR2 SQIVND (reference sequence).

V and J are TRBV2 and TRBJ2-1; 9 nucleotides align to TRBD2. Germline V gives CDR1 SNHLY, CDR2 FYNNEI. The CDR3 is made up of 16 amino acids. V dropped 5 bases and J dropped 7; count of bases not matched to a gene: 12. The CDR3 protein is CASSSRGGGAINEQFF. The DNA for the CDR3 is TGTGCCAGCAGTTCCCGGGGCGGGGGGGCCATAAATGAGCAGTTCTTC.

The chain uses TRBV7-6 and TRBJ2-1; 10 bases align to TRBD1. The CDR3 contains 15 residues. The germline V gene has CDR1 SGHVS and CDR2 FNYEAQ. The trim removed 3 bases at V and 8 bases at J, leaving 7 bases unmatched. The CDR3 spells CASSFWTGGDYEQFF. The CDR3 nucleotides read TGTGCCAGCAGCTTTTGGACAGGGGGGGATTATGAGCAGTTCTTC.

In its sample, this clonotype was seen a few times. The chain couples TRBV27 to TRBJ2-7; no clear D gene. V was shortened by 6 bases and J by 3 bases, with 15 bases between the two germline ends. CDR3 size: 14 residues. Germline V CDR1 and CDR2: MNHEY, SMNVEV (reference sequence). The CDR3 loop is CASRLSIGFYEQYF. The CDR3 nucleotides are TGTGCCAGCAGATTGTCCATCGGATTCTACGAGCAGTACTTC.

This clonotype was counted only a few times. The J gene is TRBJ1-2, the V gene TRBV7-8, with a weak D call TRBD1 (6 bases). V was pared by 5 bases and J by 8 bases, with 12 bases between. The CDR3 runs 12 residues. In germline, CDR1 is SGHVS, CDR2 FQNEAQ. CDR3: CASSLGAKGYTF. In nucleotides, the CDR3 is TGTGCCAGCAGCCTGGGGGCAAAGGGCTACACCTTC.

This chain uses TRBV7-3 with TRBJ2-7; possibly TRBD1 or TRBD2 for D (5 bases each). Germline V gives CDR1 SGHTA, CDR2 FQGTGA. This CDR3 is built from 13 residues. Trimming shortened V by 5 bases and J by 10 bases, and 18 bases separated the two germline ends. CDR3 in amino acids: CASSPLSRDPQYV. The CDR3, as DNA: TGTGCCAGCAGCCCACTCTCCCGGGACCCACAGTACGTC.

The chain carries TRBV28 and TRBJ1-4; D is possibly TRBD1 (5 bases). V lost 5 bases and J lost 8, with 15 bases in between. The germline gives CDR1 MDHEN, CDR2 SYDVKM. This CDR3 comprises 14 residues. The CDR3 sequence is CASSPGYSEEKLFF. The DNA for the CDR3 is TGTGCCAGCAGTCCAGGGTACAGCGAAGAAAAACTGTTTTTT.

In this sample, this clonotype turned up many times. The chain joins TRBV4-1 to TRBJ2-7; D remains unclear. This CDR3 has 16 amino acids. The germline CDR1 and CDR2 sequences are MGHRA and YSYEKL. The V end was cut by 0 bases, the J end by 3 bases, with 15 bases between. Here the CDR3 reads CASSQDSGAGRYEQYF. The CDR3 DNA follows: TGCGCCAGCAGCCAAGATTCGGGTGCAGGCCGCTACGAGCAGTACTTC.

The sample holds a few counts of this clonotype. The genes are TRBV19 and TRBJ2-1, with 10 bases fitting TRBD2. CDR3 length equals 14 residues. CDR1 is LNHDA and CDR2 is SQIVND in the germline V gene (reference sequence). V shed 3 bases and J 8 bases; nucleotides not matched to a gene: 4. The CDR3 DNA is TGTGCCAGTAGTATTCTAGCGGGGGCGGATGAGCAGTTCTTC. It codes for CASSILAGADEQFF.

The CDR3 coding sequence is TGTGCCAGCGTCCTTAGACAGGGCCCCCTCCTCGAGCAGTACTTC. This sequence encodes CASVLRQGPLLEQYF. The chain uses TRBV2 and TRBJ2-7; TRBD1 agrees at 7 bases. CDR3 length: 15 residues. CDR1 is SNHLY and CDR2 is FYNNEI in the germline V gene. V lost 8 bases and J lost 6; bases outside the gene matches: 16.

This clonotype has ten or more counts. This rearrangement joins TRBV7-8 to TRBJ2-4; TRBD2 agrees at 12 bases. CDR1 and CDR2 from the germline V gene are SGHVS and FQNEAQ. The CDR3 is 16 residues long. V shed 0 bases, J shed 12 bases, and the junction held 9 bases outside the gene matches. The DNA of the CDR3 is TGTGCCAGCAGCTTAGCGACTAGCGGGGGACCGGGTGGTCAGTACTTC. Its protein is CASSLATSGGPGGQYF.

This clonotype came up many times. V and J are TRBV7-8 and TRBJ1-4; TRBD1 matches 8 bases. Germline assignment: CDR1 SGHVS and CDR2 FQNEAQ. J was trimmed by 6 bases and V by 2 bases; bases with no gene match: 8. CDR3 length: 16 residues. Written as DNA, the CDR3 is TGTGCCAGCAGCTTACCTCCGGGACAGGCTTATGAAAAACTGTTTTTT. Residues: CASSLPPGQAYEKLFF.

In this sample, this clonotype turned up a few times. This chain connects TRBV29-1 to TRBJ2-1, with 12 positions matching TRBD2. The CDR3 is 15 residues long. With 6 bases clipped from V and 6 bases from J, the junction kept 9 bases outside the gene matches. Germline loops: CDR1 SQVTM, CDR2 ANQGSEA. The DNA of the CDR3 is TGCAGCGTCCACGGGACTAGCGGGCCTACCAATGAGCAGTTCTTC. As protein: CSVHGTSGPTNEQFF.

This clonotype was recorded a few times. The chain is built from TRBV27 and TRBJ2-4; D gene ambiguous. The CDR3 contains 13 residues. The V end lost 5 bases, the J end lost 1 base, and 6 bases lay between the germline ends. The germline CDR1 and CDR2 sequences are MNHEY and SMNVEV (reference sequence). CDR3 sequence: CASSRTAKNIQYF. DNA for the CDR3: TGTGCCAGCAGTCGAACCGCCAAAAACATTCAGTACTTC.

The V gene is TRBV27, the J gene TRBJ2-5, with a tentative D call TRBD2 (6 bases). CDR3 length: 15 residues. The germline V and J ends were trimmed by 0 bases and 5 bases, with 13 bases remaining between them. Germline V gene sequence: CDR1 MNHEY, CDR2 SMNVEV (reference sequence). Written as DNA, the CDR3 is TGTGCCAGCAGTTTATCAGGGCAGGGAGGCGAGACCCAGTACTTC. Its protein is CASSLSGQGGETQYF.

The rearrangement uses TRBV6-6 and TRBJ2-5; 10 bases are shared with TRBD2. Germline CDR1 is MNHNY and CDR2 is SVGAGI (reference sequence). The junction had 4 bases not matched to a gene; V was cut back by 1 base and J by 5 bases. CDR3 length: 15 residues. In DNA form, the CDR3 reads TGTGCCAGCAGTTACTATACACTAGCGGGGGAGACCCAGTACTTC. Protein sequence: CASSYYTLAGETQYF.

This chain uses TRBV12-5 with TRBJ2-3, with 12 nucleotides matching TRBD2. This CDR3 contains 17 residues. Germline-derived CDR1 and CDR2 are LGHNT and FRNRAP. The ends lost 1 base at V and 5 bases at J; junction bases unmatched: 7. Written as DNA, the CDR3 is TGTGCTAGTGGTTTGGCAGGTGGGGGACTAGCGGGAGATACGCAGTATTTT. This codes for CASGLAGGGLAGDTQYF.

The chain uses TRBV27 and TRBJ2-2, with TRBD1 matching 7 bases. The germline CDR1 and CDR2 sequences are MNHEY and SMNVEV (reference sequence). J gave up 6 bases and V 4 bases, and 11 bases lay outside the gene matches. The CDR3 consists of 16 residues. As DNA, the CDR3 is TGTGCCAGCAGTTCCCTCCACGACAGGGTGCCCGGGGAGCTGTTTTTT. It is translated as CASSSLHDRVPGELFF.